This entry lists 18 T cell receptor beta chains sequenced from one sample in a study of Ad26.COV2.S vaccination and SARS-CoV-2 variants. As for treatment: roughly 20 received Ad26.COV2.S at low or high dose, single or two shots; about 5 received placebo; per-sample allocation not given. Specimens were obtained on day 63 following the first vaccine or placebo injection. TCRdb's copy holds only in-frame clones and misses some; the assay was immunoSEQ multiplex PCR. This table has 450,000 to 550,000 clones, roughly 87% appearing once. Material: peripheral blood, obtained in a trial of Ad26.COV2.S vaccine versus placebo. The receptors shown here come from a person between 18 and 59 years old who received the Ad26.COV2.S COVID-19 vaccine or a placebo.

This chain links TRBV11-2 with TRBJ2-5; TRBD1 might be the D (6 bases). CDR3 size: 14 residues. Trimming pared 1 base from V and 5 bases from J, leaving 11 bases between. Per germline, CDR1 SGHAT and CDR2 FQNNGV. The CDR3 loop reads CASSLAWGQETQYF. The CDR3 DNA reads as TGTGCCAGCAGCTTAGCGTGGGGGCAGGAGACCCAGTACTTC. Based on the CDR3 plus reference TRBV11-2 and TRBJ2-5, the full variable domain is EAGVAQSPRYKIIEKRQSVAFWCNPISGHATLYWYQQILGQGPKLLIQFQNNGVVDDSQLPKDRFSAERLKGVDSTLKIQPAKLEDSAVYLCASSLAWGQETQYFGPGTRLLVL.

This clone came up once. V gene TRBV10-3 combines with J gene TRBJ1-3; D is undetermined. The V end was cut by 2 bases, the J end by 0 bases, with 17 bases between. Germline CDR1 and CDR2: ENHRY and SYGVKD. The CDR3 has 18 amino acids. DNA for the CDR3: TGTGCCATCAGTGAGGTGGATAGGCCGAGAACCTCTGGAAACACCATATATTTT. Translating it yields CAISEVDRPRTSGNTIYF.

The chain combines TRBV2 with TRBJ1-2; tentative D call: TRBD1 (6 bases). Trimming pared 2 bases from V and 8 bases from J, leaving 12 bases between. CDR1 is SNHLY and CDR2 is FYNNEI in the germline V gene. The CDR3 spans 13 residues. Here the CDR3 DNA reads TGTGCCAGCAGTGAACTGGCTAGGGGGGGCTACACCTTC. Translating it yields CASSELARGGYTF.

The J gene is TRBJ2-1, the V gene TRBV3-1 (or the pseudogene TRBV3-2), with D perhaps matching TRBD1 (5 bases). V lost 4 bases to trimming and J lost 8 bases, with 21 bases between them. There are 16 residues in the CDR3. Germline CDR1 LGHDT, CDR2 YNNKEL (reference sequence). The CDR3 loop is CASSPKIVGRSDEQFF. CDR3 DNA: TGTGCCAGCAGCCCCAAGATCGTGGGGCGGAGCGATGAGCAGTTCTTC.

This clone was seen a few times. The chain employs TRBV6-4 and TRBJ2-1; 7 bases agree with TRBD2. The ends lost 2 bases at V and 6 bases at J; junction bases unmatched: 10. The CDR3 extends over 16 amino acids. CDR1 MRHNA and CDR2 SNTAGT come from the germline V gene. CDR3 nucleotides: TGTGCCAGCAGTGACGAGGGGCTAGCGGATACCAATGAGCAGTTCTTC. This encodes CASSDEGLADTNEQFF.

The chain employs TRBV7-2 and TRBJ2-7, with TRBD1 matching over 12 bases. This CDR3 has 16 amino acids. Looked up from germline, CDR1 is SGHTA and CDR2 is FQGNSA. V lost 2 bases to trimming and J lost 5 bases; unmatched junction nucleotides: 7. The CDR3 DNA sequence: TGTGCCAGCAGCTTAAGGCCGGGACAGGGGGCCAACGAGCAGTACTTC. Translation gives CASSLRPGQGANEQYF. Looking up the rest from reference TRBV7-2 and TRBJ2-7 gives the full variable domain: GAGVSQSPSNKVTEKGKDVELRCDPISGHTALYWYRQSLGQGLEFLIYFQGNSAPDKSGLPSDRFSAERTGGSVSTLTIQRTQQEDSAVYLCASSLRPGQGANEQYFGPGTRLTVT.

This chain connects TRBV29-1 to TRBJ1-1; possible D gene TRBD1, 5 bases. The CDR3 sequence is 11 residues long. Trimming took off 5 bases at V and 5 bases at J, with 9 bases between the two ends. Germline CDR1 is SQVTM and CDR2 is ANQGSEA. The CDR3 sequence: CSVSGGTEAFF. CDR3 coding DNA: TGCAGCGTTTCGGGGGGGACTGAAGCTTTCTTT.

Written as DNA, the CDR3 is TGTGCCAGCAGCTCAAACGCCGGGGGATGGCAGTTCTTC. It yields the protein CASSSNAGGWQFF. This chain uses TRBV11-3 with TRBJ2-1; perhaps TRBD2 as D (6 bases). Trimming left V 4 bases short and J 12 bases short, with 16 bases between. There are 13 residues in the CDR3. Germline CDR1 and CDR2: SGHNT and YENEEA.

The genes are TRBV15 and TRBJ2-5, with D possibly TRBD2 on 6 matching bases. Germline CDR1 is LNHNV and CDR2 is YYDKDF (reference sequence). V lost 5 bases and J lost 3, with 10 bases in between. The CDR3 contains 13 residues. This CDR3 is CATSPRREETQYF. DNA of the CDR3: TGTGCCACCAGCCCCCGGAGGGAAGAGACCCAGTACTTC.

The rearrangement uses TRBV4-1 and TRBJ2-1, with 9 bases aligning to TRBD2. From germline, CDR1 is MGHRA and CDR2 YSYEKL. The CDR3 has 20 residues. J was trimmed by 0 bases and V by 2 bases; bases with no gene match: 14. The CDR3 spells CASSQQKLGLALGSYNEQFF. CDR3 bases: TGCGCCAGCAGCCAACAAAAACTCGGACTAGCGTTAGGCTCCTACAATGAGCAGTTCTTC.

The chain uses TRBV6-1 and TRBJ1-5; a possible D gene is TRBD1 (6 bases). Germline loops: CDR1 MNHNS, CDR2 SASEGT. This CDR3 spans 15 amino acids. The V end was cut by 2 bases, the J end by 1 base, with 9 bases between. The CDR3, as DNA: TGTGCCAGCAGTGAATGGACAGAGAGCAATCAGCCCCAGCATTTT. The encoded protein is CASSEWTESNQPQHF.

The DNA of the CDR3 is TGTGCCACTAAAGGGACAGCTACCGGGGAGCTGTTTTTT. The encoded protein is CATKGTATGELFF. The chain employs TRBV6-6 and TRBJ2-2; 7 nucleotides line up with TRBD1. Trimming cost V 10 bases and J 5 bases; bases outside gene matches: 7. Germline CDR1 MNHNY, CDR2 SVGAGI (reference sequence). The CDR3 is 13 amino acids.

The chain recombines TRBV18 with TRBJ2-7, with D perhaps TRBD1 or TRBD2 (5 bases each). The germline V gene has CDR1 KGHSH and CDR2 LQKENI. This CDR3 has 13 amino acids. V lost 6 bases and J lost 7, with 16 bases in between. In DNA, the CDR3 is TGTGCCAGCTCCGAAAGAGGGGCAGGGGAGCAGTACGTC. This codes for CASSERGAGEQYV.

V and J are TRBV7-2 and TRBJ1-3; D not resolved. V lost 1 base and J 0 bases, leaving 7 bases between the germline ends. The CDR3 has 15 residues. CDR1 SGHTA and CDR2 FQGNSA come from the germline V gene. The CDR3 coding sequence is TGTGCCAGCAGCTTAGTAGGGTTCTCTGGAAACACCATATATTTT. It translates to CASSLVGFSGNTIYF.

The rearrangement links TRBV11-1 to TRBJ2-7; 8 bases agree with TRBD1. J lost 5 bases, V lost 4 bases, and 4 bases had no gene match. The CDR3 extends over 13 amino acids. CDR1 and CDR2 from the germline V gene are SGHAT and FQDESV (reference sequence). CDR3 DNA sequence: TGTGCCAGCAGCTCGGACAGGGATCACGAGCAGTACTTC. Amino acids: CASSSDRDHEQYF.

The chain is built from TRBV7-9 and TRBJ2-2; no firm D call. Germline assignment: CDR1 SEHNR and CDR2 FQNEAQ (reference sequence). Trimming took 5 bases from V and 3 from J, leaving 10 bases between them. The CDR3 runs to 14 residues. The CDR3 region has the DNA TGTGCCAGCAGCCCCATGGATCACACCGGGGAGCTGTTTTTT. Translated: CASSPMDHTGELFF.

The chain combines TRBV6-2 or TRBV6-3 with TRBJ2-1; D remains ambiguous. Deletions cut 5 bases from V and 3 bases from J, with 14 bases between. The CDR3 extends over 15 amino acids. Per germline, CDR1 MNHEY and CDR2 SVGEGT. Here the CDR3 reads CASSGRPGFYNEQFF. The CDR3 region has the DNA TGTGCCAGCAGTGGACGGCCCGGATTCTACAATGAGCAGTTCTTC.

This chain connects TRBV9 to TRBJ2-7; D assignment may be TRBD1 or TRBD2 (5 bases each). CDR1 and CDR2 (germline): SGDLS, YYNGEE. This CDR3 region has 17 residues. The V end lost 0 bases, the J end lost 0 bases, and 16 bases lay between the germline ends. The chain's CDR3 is CASSVGLLGVHSYEQYF. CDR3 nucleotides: TGTGCCAGCAGCGTAGGGCTACTGGGGGTCCACTCCTACGAGCAGTACTTC.